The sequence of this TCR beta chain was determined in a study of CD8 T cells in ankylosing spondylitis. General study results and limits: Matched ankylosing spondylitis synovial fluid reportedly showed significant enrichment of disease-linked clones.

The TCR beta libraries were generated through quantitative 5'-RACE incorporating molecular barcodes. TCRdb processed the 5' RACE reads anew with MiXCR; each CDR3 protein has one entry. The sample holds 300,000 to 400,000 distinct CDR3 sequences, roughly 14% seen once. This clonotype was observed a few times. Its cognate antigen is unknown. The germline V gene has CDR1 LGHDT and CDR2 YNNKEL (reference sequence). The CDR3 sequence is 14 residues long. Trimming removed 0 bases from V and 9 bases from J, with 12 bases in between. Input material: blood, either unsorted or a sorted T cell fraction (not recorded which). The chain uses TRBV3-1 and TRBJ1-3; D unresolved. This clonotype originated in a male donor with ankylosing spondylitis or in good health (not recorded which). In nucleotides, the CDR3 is TGTGCCAGCAGCCAAGATCGGGCCCGGGTCACCATATATTTT. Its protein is CASSQDRARVTIYF.